Given below is one TCR beta chain in context. This entry is derived from a study of OX40 agonist ivuxolimab in advanced cancers. Study details: Earlier treatment with anti-PD-1, anti-PD-L1 or anti-CTLA-4 was permitted, and roughly 40% had received some.

Libraries were prepared by immunoSEQ multiplex PCR; TCRdb keeps only in-frame clonotypes and omits some of them. The data show roughly 86,000 clones, about 86% seen once. Sequencing used CD4+ or CD8+ T cells sorted from blood, obtained in a trial of the OX40 agonist ivuxolimab. This clonotype was obtained from an adult with an advanced solid tumor such as melanoma, head and neck, liver or kidney cancer.

The CDR3 DNA reads as TGTGCCAGCAGCTCCTTTATGTCGAGGGGCACTGAAGCTTTCTTT. It translates to CASSSFMSRGTEAFF. The V call is TRBV7-6, the J call TRBJ1-1, with D tentatively TRBD1 (5 bases). CDR3 length: 15 amino acids. Trimming took 4 bases from V and 4 from J, leaving 16 bases between them. Germline CDR1 is SGHVS and CDR2 is FNYEAQ. The variable domain in full, with the rest retrieved from reference TRBV7-6 and TRBJ1-1, is GAGVSQSPRYKVTKRGQDVALRCDPISGHVSLYWYRQALGQGPEFLTYFNYEAQQDKSGLPNDRFSAERPEGSISTLTIQRTEQRDSAMYRCASSSFMSRGTEAFFGQGTRLTVV.